The rows below give T cell receptor beta chains drawn from one sample of a study of identical twins. TCRdb fed the 5' RACE reads into MiXCR, producing one record per CDR3 protein. The sample consists of approximately 680,000 distinct CDR3 sequences, just over 7% of them appearing once. This sample was shared with a second study, whose subject was yellow fever vaccine responses in identical twins.

Source material: PBMCs. These receptors came from a woman between 18 and 30 years old in good health. Both conserved end residues are part of each CDR3. The order of the fields is clone size, J gene, D gene, V gene, CDR3 protein, CDR3 DNA. D genes are given only for firm matches. A clone size is listed for some rows: how often the clone was seen (once, few, many), or a class if it is expanded.

abundance: many; j_gene: TRBJ2-2; d_gene: NA; v_gene: TRBV12-3/TRBV12-4; CDR3aa: CASTARGSTGELFF; CDR3nt: TGTGCCAGCACCGCACGGGGGTCCACCGGGGAGCTGTTTTTT
abundance: few; j_gene: TRBJ2-7; d_gene: TRBD2; v_gene: TRBV3-1; CDR3aa: CASQSVSGGLREQYF; CDR3nt: TGTGCCAGCCAGTCCGTTTCGGGGGGACTACGGGAGCAGTACTTC
abundance: few; j_gene: TRBJ2-3; d_gene: NA; v_gene: TRBV3-1; CDR3aa: CASSQEGATQYF; CDR3nt: TGTGCCAGCAGCCAGGAGGGAGCTACGCAGTATTTT
abundance: few; j_gene: TRBJ1-2; d_gene: NA; v_gene: TRBV6-6; CDR3aa: CASSDRGLEGYTF; CDR3nt: TGTGCCAGCAGCGACCGGGGGTTGGAAGGCTACACCTTC
abundance: NA; j_gene: TRBJ2-3; d_gene: NA; v_gene: TRBV24-1; CDR3aa: CATSNSAQVDTQYF; CDR3nt: TGTGCCACCAGTAACTCCGCACAGGTGGATACGCAGTATTTT
abundance: few; j_gene: TRBJ2-4; d_gene: NA; v_gene: TRBV11-2; CDR3aa: CASSLDPYDIQYF; CDR3nt: TGTGCCAGCAGCTTGGACCCCTACGACATTCAGTACTTC
abundance: NA; j_gene: TRBJ1-2; d_gene: TRBD1; v_gene: TRBV2; CDR3aa: CASSGAGGIDGYTF; CDR3nt: TGTGCCAGCAGTGGGGCAGGGGGCATAGATGGCTACACCTTC
abundance: few; j_gene: TRBJ1-1; d_gene: NA; v_gene: TRBV19; CDR3aa: CASSITKGNTEAFF; CDR3nt: TGTGCCAGTAGTATAACCAAGGGTAACACTGAAGCTTTCTTT
abundance: few; j_gene: TRBJ2-3; d_gene: NA; v_gene: TRBV29-1; CDR3aa: CSVGALPSTDTQYF; CDR3nt: TGCAGCGTGGGGGCCCTCCCTAGCACAGATACGCAGTATTTT
abundance: few; j_gene: TRBJ1-5; d_gene: NA; v_gene: TRBV20-1; CDR3aa: CSGADGNQPQHF; CDR3nt: TGCAGTGGAGCCGACGGCAATCAGCCCCAGCATTTT
abundance: many; j_gene: TRBJ2-1; d_gene: NA; v_gene: TRBV24-1; CDR3aa: CATSVAGAGNEQFF; CDR3nt: TGTGCCACCAGTGTAGCAGGGGCTGGCAATGAGCAGTTCTTC
abundance: many; j_gene: TRBJ2-3; d_gene: NA; v_gene: TRBV5-1; CDR3aa: CASSLDRGTDTQYF; CDR3nt: TGCGCCAGCAGCTTGGACAGGGGCACAGATACGCAGTATTTT
abundance: many; j_gene: TRBJ1-3; d_gene: NA; v_gene: TRBV10-3; CDR3aa: CAISVQGGTGNTIYF; CDR3nt: TGTGCCATCAGTGTTCAGGGAGGAACTGGAAACACCATATATTTT
abundance: few; j_gene: TRBJ1-1; d_gene: NA; v_gene: TRBV7-7; CDR3aa: CASSPVVGSPVNTEAFF; CDR3nt: TGTGCCAGCAGCCCCGTTGTGGGTAGCCCTGTGAACACTGAAGCTTTCTTT
abundance: few; j_gene: TRBJ1-1; d_gene: TRBD1; v_gene: TRBV20-1; CDR3aa: CSASRQGDTEAFF; CDR3nt: TGCAGTGCTAGTAGACAGGGGGACACTGAAGCTTTCTTT
abundance: many; j_gene: TRBJ1-1; d_gene: TRBD1; v_gene: TRBV20-1; CDR3aa: CSARTSGGTNTEAFF; CDR3nt: TGCAGTGCCAGAACCTCAGGGGGTACCAACACTGAAGCTTTCTTT
abundance: few; j_gene: TRBJ1-6; d_gene: NA; v_gene: TRBV12-3/TRBV12-4; CDR3aa: CASIPAQFSPLPF; CDR3nt: TGTGCCAGCATCCCCGCGCAGTTTTCACCCCTCCCCTTT
abundance: NA; j_gene: TRBJ2-5; d_gene: NA; v_gene: TRBV5-1; CDR3aa: CASSLVAWETQYF; CDR3nt: TGCGCCAGCAGCTTGGTGGCGTGGGAGACCCAGTACTTC
abundance: many; j_gene: TRBJ2-7; d_gene: NA; v_gene: TRBV20-1; CDR3aa: CSARATGWHEQYF; CDR3nt: TGCAGTGCTAGAGCTACAGGGTGGCACGAGCAGTACTTC
abundance: many; j_gene: TRBJ2-5; d_gene: NA; v_gene: TRBV11-2; CDR3aa: CASSLGLIQETQYF; CDR3nt: TGTGCCAGCAGCTTAGGGTTAATCCAAGAGACCCAGTACTTC
abundance: NA; j_gene: TRBJ2-4; d_gene: NA; v_gene: TRBV20-1; CDR3aa: CSAPTRQAAKNIQYF; CDR3nt: TGCAGTGCTCCAACCCGACAGGCCGCTAAAAACATTCAGTACTTC
abundance: few; j_gene: TRBJ2-6; d_gene: NA; v_gene: TRBV6-5; CDR3aa: CASKNAGVLTF; CDR3nt: TGTGCCAGCAAAAACGCAGGGGTCCTGACTTTC
abundance: NA; j_gene: TRBJ2-5; d_gene: TRBD1; v_gene: TRBV7-6; CDR3aa: CASSFGTGGKENQYF; CDR3nt: TGTGCCAGCAGTTTCGGGACAGGGGGAAAAGAGAACCAGTACTTC
abundance: few; j_gene: TRBJ2-3; d_gene: NA; v_gene: TRBV15; CDR3aa: CATSKMIRGHRSGTDTQYF; CDR3nt: TGTGCCACCAGCAAGATGATAAGAGGACATCGATCGGGCACAGATACGCAGTATTTT
abundance: NA; j_gene: TRBJ2-1; d_gene: NA; v_gene: TRBV5-1; CDR3aa: CASSWTNRVLNEQFF; CDR3nt: TGCGCCAGCAGCTGGACCAATAGGGTACTAAATGAGCAGTTCTTC
abundance: NA; j_gene: TRBJ2-7; d_gene: TRBD1; v_gene: TRBV28; CDR3aa: CASISHIIVDGQGHYEQYF; CDR3nt: TGTGCCAGCATCTCACATATTATCGTTGACGGACAGGGGCACTACGAGCAGTACTTC
abundance: NA; j_gene: TRBJ2-5; d_gene: NA; v_gene: TRBV19; CDR3aa: CASSTPGQGSKETQYF; CDR3nt: TGTGCCAGTAGTACCCCGGGGCAGGGCTCAAAAGAGACCCAGTACTTC
abundance: NA; j_gene: TRBJ1-5; d_gene: NA; v_gene: TRBV12-3/TRBV12-4; CDR3aa: CASRARGGGKSNQPQHF; CDR3nt: TGTGCCAGCAGAGCCCGGGGCGGGGGGAAGAGCAATCAGCCCCAGCATTTT
abundance: few; j_gene: TRBJ2-1; d_gene: NA; v_gene: TRBV5-1; CDR3aa: CASSIMGETYNEQFF; CDR3nt: TGCGCCAGCAGCATAATGGGAGAAACCTACAATGAGCAGTTCTTC